This T cell receptor (beta chain) is drawn from a study of T cells after yellow fever vaccination. V was pared by 6 bases and J by 2 bases, with 19 bases between. The CDR3 runs to 16 residues. Germline V CDR1 and CDR2: MNHEY, SMNVEV (reference sequence). They built TCR cDNA with 5'RACE template switching, a step that put in a universal primer site and UMIs. TCRdb re-analysed the 5' RACE reads in MiXCR, keeping a single row per CDR3 protein. The table records hundreds of thousands of distinct CDR3 sequences, around 4% of them present only once. This sequence was found in a man between 18 and 35 years old who received the YFV17D yellow fever vaccine. The genes are TRBV27 and TRBJ1-2; D not certain. Here the sequenced sample was PBMCs, taken on the day of the yellow fever booster vaccination. Here the CDR3 reads CASRTYQVHSNYGYTF. The CDR3 coding sequence is TGTGCCAGCAGAACTTACCAGGTGCACTCAAACTATGGCTACACCTTC.